These T cell receptor beta chains were read from a single sample in a study of cytomegalovirus exposure and HLA in healthy donors. Libraries were prepared by immunoSEQ multiplex PCR; TCRdb keeps only in-frame clonotypes and omits some of them. This table holds under 200,000 clones, approximately 70% found once. Material for sequencing was PBMCs. These receptors came from a woman in her twenties or thirties in good health and CMV-seronegative. Each CDR3 is given with its conserved first and last residue.

v_gene: TRBV5-4; CDR3aa: CASSLGLRGTGELFF
v_gene: TRBV7-2; CDR3aa: CASSLGLAERREQFF
v_gene: TRBV7-9; CDR3aa: CASSLEKGVGTDTQYF
v_gene: TRBV11-3; CDR3aa: CASSLDRGQNTGELFF
v_gene: TRBV18; CDR3aa: CASSISGTGGEAFF
v_gene: TRBV13; CDR3aa: CASSLDPGTSYEQYF
v_gene: TRBV30; CDR3aa: CAWSPAGTPANYGYTF
v_gene: TRBV2; CDR3aa: CASSARSQPQHF
v_gene: TRBV6-1; CDR3aa: CASSEAVRGSYNEQFF
v_gene: TRBV27; CDR3aa: CASSSRDTVGEQYF
v_gene: TRBV10-3; CDR3aa: CAIRVQGPGTIYF
v_gene: TRBV27; CDR3aa: CASSLTSGSPYEQYF
v_gene: TRBV5-4; CDR3aa: CASSLFPSGVKNSYEQYF
v_gene: TRBV5-1; CDR3aa: CASSFSGRSGGEQFF
v_gene: TRBV6-5; CDR3aa: CASNSGLNNSPLHF
v_gene: TRBV11-2; CDR3aa: CASSLAGLEADTQYF
v_gene: TRBV7-8; CDR3aa: CASSFKRANTGELFF
v_gene: TRBV5-6; CDR3aa: CASSFSLAGLYNEQFF
v_gene: TRBV7-9; CDR3aa: CASSLAGVGETQYF
v_gene: TRBV19; CDR3aa: CATARDFNEKLFF
v_gene: TRBV19; CDR3aa: CASSSGRNQPQHF
v_gene: TRBV5-8; CDR3aa: CASSYDRDRSTDTQYF
v_gene: TRBV7-8; CDR3aa: CASSWTGSRPSSEQYF